These T cell receptor beta chains were read from a single sample in a study of blood T cell repertoires in COVID-19. The method was immunoSEQ multiplex PCR; TCRdb's version includes in-frame clones alone and lacks a portion of them. The sample shows 450,000 to 500,000 clones, 80% to 90% of them seen only once. Sequencing was performed on peripheral blood. These receptors originate from a human donor in a cohort sampled during active COVID-19. The CDR3 runs from the conserved cysteine through the conserved F or W. The D gene is left open where the match is weak. Only part of the rows carry a size: once, few, many, or a class if the clone is expanded.

size,J,D,V,DNA,CDR3
NA,TRBJ2-3,TRBD2,TRBV6-4,TGTGCCAGCAGTCACGGGAGGGAACAAGATACGCAGTATTTT,CASSHGREQDTQYF
NA,TRBJ2-7,TRBD1,TRBV5-6,TGTGCCAGCAGCTTAAGTGGACAGGGGGTTTCCTACGAGCAGTACTTC,CASSLSGQGVSYEQYF
NA,TRBJ1-2,TRBD1,TRBV3-1/TRBV3-2,TGTGCCAGCAGCAACGACAGGGACTATGGCTACACCTTC,CASSNDRDYGYTF
once,TRBJ1-4,NA,TRBV2,TGTGCCAGCAGTCCTCAGGGGTTAACTAATGAAAAACTGTTTTTT,CASSPQGLTNEKLFF
NA,TRBJ2-7,TRBD2,TRBV2,TGTGCCAGCCGGGGACTAGTAGCCTACGAGCAGTACTTC,CASRGLVAYEQYF
NA,TRBJ2-1,NA,TRBV27,TGTGCCAGCGGATCACTAGCCCCTCCTAGGAATGAGCAGTTCTTC,CASGSLAPPRNEQFF
NA,TRBJ2-3,NA,TRBV20-1,TGCAGTGCTAGTTATCCAGATACGCAGTATTTT,CSASYPDTQYF
NA,TRBJ2-1,NA,TRBV11-2,TGTGCCAGCAGCTTAAGTCCGGTCTACAATGAGCAGTTCTTC,CASSLSPVYNEQFF
NA,TRBJ2-3,NA,TRBV7-2,TGTGCCAGCAGCTCCCCTCCCGGCACAGATACGCAGTATTTT,CASSSPPGTDTQYF
NA,TRBJ2-4,NA,TRBV11-1,TGTGCCAGCAGCTTACCCGGGAAAAACATTCAGTACTTC,CASSLPGKNIQYF
NA,TRBJ2-7,TRBD1,TRBV28,TGTGCCAGCGGTCCGGGACAGGGGGTCTACGAGCAGTACTTC,CASGPGQGVYEQYF
NA,TRBJ2-5,NA,TRBV7-2,TGTGCCAGCAGCTTATTAGGCAGGGCGGAGACCCAGTACTTC,CASSLLGRAETQYF
NA,TRBJ1-3,NA,TRBV28,TGTGCCAGCAGTTTATGGGGGCTCTCTGGAAACACCATATATTTT,CASSLWGLSGNTIYF
NA,TRBJ2-7,NA,TRBV11-2,TGTGCCAGCAGCCCCTTACACCGGAGCCACCTCTACGAGCAGTACTTC,CASSPLHRSHLYEQYF
NA,TRBJ1-1,NA,TRBV6-2/TRBV6-3,TGTGCCAGCAGTTACTCGAGGCCTTCGAGGACTGAAGCTTTCTTT,CASSYSRPSRTEAFF
NA,TRBJ2-3,TRBD2,TRBV19,TGTGCCAGTAAGTTTTACGGGAGGTCAGATACGCAGTATTTT,CASKFYGRSDTQYF
once,TRBJ2-7,NA,TRBV15,TGTGCCACCAGCGGATGGGACAAAACCTACGAGCAGTACTTC,CATSGWDKTYEQYF
NA,TRBJ2-1,TRBD2,TRBV5-1,TGCGCCAGCAGCCAAATAGAGACTAGCAGCGGTGAGCAGTTCTTC,CASSQIETSSGEQFF
NA,TRBJ2-5,NA,TRBV9,TGTGCCAGCAGCGTAGTGGGAATCGGGATGCAGACCCAGTACTTC,CASSVVGIGMQTQYF
NA,TRBJ2-1,NA,TRBV5-1,TGCGCCAGCAGCTTGTCGCGTCCCGGGAACGGTAATGAGCAGTTCTTC,CASSLSRPGNGNEQFF
NA,TRBJ1-1,NA,TRBV30,TGTGCCTGGAGTGTACGAAGAGGGCAGGGGTCTGAAGCTTTCTTT,CAWSVRRGQGSEAFF
NA,TRBJ2-3,TRBD2,TRBV6-5,TGTGCCAGCACCCTCGGAGGCGGGAGAATAGATACGCAGTATTTT,CASTLGGGRIDTQYF
NA,TRBJ1-5,NA,TRBV21-1,TGTGCCAGGACACGGGAAAGGACGTATAGCAATCAGCCCCAGCATTTT,CARTRERTYSNQPQHF